This T cell receptor beta chain derives from a study of blood T cell repertoires in COVID-19. Study information: Acute and convalescent COVID-19 samples came from the United States, Italy and Spain.

This table comes from immunoSEQ multiplex PCR, and its TCRdb copy is limited to in-frame clones, with some not included. There are roughly 260,000 clones in the sample; 87% occur only once, and about 6% lies in the top ten. In terms of age and location, participants ranged from roughly 18 to 95 years and lived in about 25 US areas. Cohorts were determined from participant-reported clinical history. The sample was PBMCs or T cells enriched from blood (not recorded which). The TCR originated in a woman aged 30 to 39 with acute COVID-19.

The CDR3 bases are TGTGCCAGCAGTTACCGCGGGTGGGGAGGGACAGATACGCAGTATTTT. Protein sequence: CASSYRGWGGTDTQYF. V usage is TRBV6-2 or TRBV6-3 and J usage is TRBJ2-3, with TRBD2 matching 7 bases. Looked up from germline, CDR1 is MNHEY and CDR2 is SVGEGT. The length of the CDR3 is 16 residues. V lost 2 bases and J lost 3; bases outside the gene matches: 8.